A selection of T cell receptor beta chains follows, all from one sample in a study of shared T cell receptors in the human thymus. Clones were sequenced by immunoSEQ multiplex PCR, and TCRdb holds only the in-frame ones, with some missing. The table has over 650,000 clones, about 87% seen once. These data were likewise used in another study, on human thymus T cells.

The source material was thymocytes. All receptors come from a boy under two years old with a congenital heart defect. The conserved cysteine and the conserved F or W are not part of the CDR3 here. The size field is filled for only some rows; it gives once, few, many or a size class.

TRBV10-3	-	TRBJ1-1	AISELPDKQGGTEAF
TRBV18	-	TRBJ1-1	ASSLGDTEAF
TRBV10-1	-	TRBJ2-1	ASSQGLAGDGNEQF
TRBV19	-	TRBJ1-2	ASSPPDSRMSYGYT
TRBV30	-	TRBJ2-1	AWASGRPYNEQF
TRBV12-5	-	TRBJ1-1	ASGLRKDRTAEAF
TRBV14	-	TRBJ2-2	ASRGGLNNTGELF
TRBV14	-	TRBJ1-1	ASSSRDSRGGTEAF
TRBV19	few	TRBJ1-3	ASSIADRISGNTIY
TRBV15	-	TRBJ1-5	ATSSDRANQPQH
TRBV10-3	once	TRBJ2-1	AISGPRDRGSSYNEQF
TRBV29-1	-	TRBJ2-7	SVVFGGEYEQY
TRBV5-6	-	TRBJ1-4	ASSRGGPRATNEKLF
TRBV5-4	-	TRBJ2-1	ASSIGTSTYNEQF
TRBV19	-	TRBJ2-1	ASSIFGGRLYNEQF
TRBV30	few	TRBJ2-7	AWKKFPDETYEQY
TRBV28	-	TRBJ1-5	ASRYPGDQPQH
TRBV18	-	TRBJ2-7	ASSPVTGGPYEQY
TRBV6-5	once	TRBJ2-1	ASSYEAGETYNEQF
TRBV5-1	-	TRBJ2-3	ASSLSGRKRADTQY
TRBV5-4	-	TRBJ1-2	ASSLSGRQGARGNYGYT
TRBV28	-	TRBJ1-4	ASRLIGPRTTNEKLF
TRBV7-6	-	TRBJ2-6	ASTLEGRGGVSANVLT
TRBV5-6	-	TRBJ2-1	ASSSLLVWEGPWDEQF
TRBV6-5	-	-	ASSYRSGASYEQY
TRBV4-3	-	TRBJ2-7	ASSQATGDHYEQY
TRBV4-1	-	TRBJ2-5	ASSHGHMTERGGPSETQY
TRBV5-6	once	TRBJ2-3	ASSLPGSGGVGDTQY
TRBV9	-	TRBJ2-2	ASSVGLLAGEVGELF
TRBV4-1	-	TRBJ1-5	ASSQATGQGVEYHNQPQH
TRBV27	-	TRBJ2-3	ASRLSTRAAFSTDTQY
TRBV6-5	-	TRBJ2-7	ASSPGTGGGEQY
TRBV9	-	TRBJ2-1	ASSETGGEQF
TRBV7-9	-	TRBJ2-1	ASSLEGPSVSSYNEQF
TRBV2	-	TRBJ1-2	ASSRFRRQGAGGYT
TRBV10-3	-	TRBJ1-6	ATRDRGPYNSPLH
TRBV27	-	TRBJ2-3	ASSPQHTGVDSGRSSASTDTQY
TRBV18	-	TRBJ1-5	ASSTARSDQPQH
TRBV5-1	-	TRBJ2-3	ASSGRPGLAGTDTQY
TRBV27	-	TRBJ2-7	ASSLGSLDRPKPFYEQY
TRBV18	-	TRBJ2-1	ASLSGTGGYNEQF
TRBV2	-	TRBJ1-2	ASSEVQGLYGYT
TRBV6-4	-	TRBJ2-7	ASSDRDRHC
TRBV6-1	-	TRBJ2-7	ASSSGTGSHEQY
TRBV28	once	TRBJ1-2	ASSPLDRDLSGYT
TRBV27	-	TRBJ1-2	ASSFALDRPYGYT
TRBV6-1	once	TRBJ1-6	ASTDRKNSPLH
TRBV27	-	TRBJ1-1	ASRHRGSAF
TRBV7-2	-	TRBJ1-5	ASSPQGHGNQPQH
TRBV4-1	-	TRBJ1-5	ASSPGTGNLFGPYSNQPQH
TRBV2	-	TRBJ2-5	ASSPRQGQETQY
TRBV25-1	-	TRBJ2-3	ASRTVLAGTDTQY
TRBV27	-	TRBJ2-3	ASSLPGLAGVIDTQY
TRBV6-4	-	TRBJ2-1	ASSDKRGGRVNEQF
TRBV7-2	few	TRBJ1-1	ASSDRTGVNTEAF
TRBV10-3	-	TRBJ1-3	AISGELPGNTIY
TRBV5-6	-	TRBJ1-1	ASSLGPVPGVAEAF